This T cell receptor (beta chain) was sequenced in a study of blood T cell repertoires in COVID-19. This CDR3 is 13 amino acids long. CDR1 and CDR2 from the germline V gene are LGHDT and YNNKEL (reference sequence). V was cut by 2 bases and J by 7 bases, with 8 bases left in between. TCRdb keeps only in-frame clones here, not all; method: immunoSEQ multiplex PCR. In the table there are some 270,000 clones, around nine tenths of which are singletons. The cohort comprised adults aged roughly 18 to 100 years residing in 20 to 25 US areas. Researchers sorted participants into cohorts using their self-reported clinical history.

The chain employs TRBV3-1 (or the pseudogene TRBV3-2) and TRBJ1-4, with D unresolved. Sequencing input: PBMCs or T cells enriched from blood (not recorded which). The receptor comes from a woman aged 40 to 55 who had been exposed to COVID-19. CDR3 sequence reads: CASSQTRLEKLFF. CDR3 DNA sequence: TGTGCCAGCAGCCAAACTCGTCTTGAAAAACTGTTTTTT.